The rows below give T cell receptor beta chains drawn from one sample of a study of untreated major depressive disorder. Profiled with immunoSEQ multiplex PCR; TCRdb holds only in-frame clones, not every one. The sample lists about 21,000 clones, around nine tenths occurring once. Sequenced: CD4+ T cells from PBMCs. The receptor source for this set is a middle-aged woman in good health. Both conserved end residues are part of each CDR3. A D gene is named only where the DNA matches it firmly. Size tells how often a clone was seen (once, few, many) or the class of an expanded clone, and some rows leave it out.

clone size: NA; D gene: NA; J gene: TRBJ1-4; V gene: TRBV2; CDR3 protein: CASRAGTATNEKLFF; CDR3 DNA: TGTGCCAGCAGAGCCGGGACGGCAACTAATGAAAAACTGTTTTTT
clone size: NA; D gene: NA; J gene: TRBJ1-2; V gene: TRBV9; CDR3 protein: CASSVAGYGYTF; CDR3 DNA: TGTGCCAGCAGCGTAGCTGGATATGGCTACACCTTC
clone size: NA; D gene: TRBD1; J gene: TRBJ2-2; V gene: TRBV9; CDR3 protein: CASSVGDSLTGELFF; CDR3 DNA: TGTGCCAGCAGCGTAGGGGACAGCTTGACCGGGGAGCTGTTTTTT
clone size: once; D gene: NA; J gene: TRBJ1-5; V gene: TRBV19; CDR3 protein: CATSPSFNQPQHF; CDR3 DNA: TGTGCCACCTCCCCCAGCTTCAATCAGCCCCAGCATTTT
clone size: NA; D gene: TRBD1; J gene: TRBJ1-4; V gene: TRBV6-5; CDR3 protein: CASSYSGQGGEKLFF; CDR3 DNA: TGTGCCAGCAGTTACTCCGGACAGGGCGGCGAAAAACTGTTTTTT
clone size: NA; D gene: TRBD1; J gene: TRBJ2-3; V gene: TRBV4-2; CDR3 protein: CASSQAHGQGADTQYF; CDR3 DNA: TGTGCCAGCAGCCAAGCCCACGGACAGGGGGCAGATACGCAGTATTTT
clone size: NA; D gene: NA; J gene: TRBJ2-2; V gene: TRBV4-3; CDR3 protein: CASSQSTYRTTNTGELFF; CDR3 DNA: TGCGCCAGCAGCCAAAGTACGTATCGCACGACCAACACCGGGGAGCTGTTTTTT
clone size: NA; D gene: TRBD2; J gene: TRBJ2-3; V gene: TRBV5-1; CDR3 protein: CASTDSGNKDTQYF; CDR3 DNA: TGCGCCAGCACCGATAGCGGGAATAAAGATACGCAGTATTTT
clone size: NA; D gene: NA; J gene: TRBJ2-2; V gene: TRBV5-1; CDR3 protein: CASGQLNTGELFF; CDR3 DNA: TGCGCCAGCGGACAGTTAAACACCGGGGAGCTGTTTTTT
clone size: few; D gene: NA; J gene: TRBJ1-3; V gene: TRBV10-3; CDR3 protein: CAIRGGNTIYF; CDR3 DNA: TGTGCCATCAGAGGTGGAAACACCATATATTTT
clone size: NA; D gene: TRBD1; J gene: TRBJ1-2; V gene: TRBV4-3; CDR3 protein: CASSQAPGQGPSLYGYTF; CDR3 DNA: TGCGCCAGCAGCCAAGCTCCGGGACAGGGGCCTTCTCTCTATGGCTACACCTTC
clone size: NA; D gene: NA; J gene: TRBJ1-1; V gene: TRBV7-3; CDR3 protein: CASSSFALNTEAFF; CDR3 DNA: TGTGCCAGCAGCTCGTTCGCCTTGAACACTGAAGCTTTCTTT
clone size: NA; D gene: NA; J gene: TRBJ1-5; V gene: TRBV7-9; CDR3 protein: CASSPSPGSNQPQHF; CDR3 DNA: TGTGCCAGCAGCCCTTCCCCGGGGAGCAATCAGCCCCAGCATTTT
clone size: NA; D gene: TRBD1; J gene: TRBJ1-1; V gene: TRBV5-1; CDR3 protein: CASSSYRGGDTEAFF; CDR3 DNA: TGCGCCAGCAGCTCATACAGGGGAGGAGACACTGAAGCTTTCTTT
clone size: NA; D gene: TRBD2; J gene: TRBJ2-5; V gene: TRBV4-1; CDR3 protein: CASSQVRSGGIIETQYF; CDR3 DNA: TGCGCCAGCAGCCAAGTACGTAGCGGGGGGATTATTGAGACCCAGTACTTC
clone size: NA; D gene: TRBD1; J gene: TRBJ2-7; V gene: TRBV11-2; CDR3 protein: CASSSAGTGVYEQYF; CDR3 DNA: TGTGCCAGCAGCTCCGCCGGGACAGGGGTCTACGAGCAGTACTTC
clone size: NA; D gene: TRBD1; J gene: TRBJ1-1; V gene: TRBV19; CDR3 protein: CASSSKWRGPTEAFF; CDR3 DNA: TGTGCCAGTAGTAGCAAATGGAGGGGGCCCACTGAAGCTTTCTTT